This T cell receptor beta chain was profiled in a study of shared clonotypes between healthy human individuals. Study-wide results and limits: Genetic and exposure-history diversity was limited by the few donors.

V was clipped by 3 bases and J by 4 bases, with 3 bases between them. This CDR3 has 11 residues. Per germline, CDR1 LNHDA and CDR2 SQIVND (reference sequence). At a deep level, the assay was run. Method: immunoSEQ multiplex PCR; TCRdb's copy keeps in-frame clones and lacks some. The data contain 550,000 to 800,000 clones, around two thirds of them seen just once; the ten biggest clones take up under 2%. Adults of Caucasian background living in Nashville, Tennessee made up all donors. To note about this clone: Its antigen is still unknown.

The V and J genes are TRBV19 and TRBJ2-5, with D hard to call. This clonotype originated in a woman aged 25 to 39 in good health. Sequences were obtained from memory CD4+ T cells sorted from blood. Documented subset: CD45RA-negative fraction. The CDR3 reads CASSMAETQYF. CDR3 DNA sequence: TGTGCCAGTAGTATGGCAGAGACCCAGTACTTC.